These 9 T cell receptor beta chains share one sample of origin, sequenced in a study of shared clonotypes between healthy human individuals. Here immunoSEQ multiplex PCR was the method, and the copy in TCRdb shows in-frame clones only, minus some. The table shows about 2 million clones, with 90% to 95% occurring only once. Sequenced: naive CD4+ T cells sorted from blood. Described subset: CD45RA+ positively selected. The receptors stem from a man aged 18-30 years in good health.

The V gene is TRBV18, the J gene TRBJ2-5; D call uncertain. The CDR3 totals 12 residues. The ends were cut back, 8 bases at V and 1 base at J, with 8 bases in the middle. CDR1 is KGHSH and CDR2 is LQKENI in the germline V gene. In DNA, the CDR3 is TGTGCCAGCCGATTAGCCCAAGAGACCCAGTACTTC. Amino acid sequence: CASRLAQETQYF.

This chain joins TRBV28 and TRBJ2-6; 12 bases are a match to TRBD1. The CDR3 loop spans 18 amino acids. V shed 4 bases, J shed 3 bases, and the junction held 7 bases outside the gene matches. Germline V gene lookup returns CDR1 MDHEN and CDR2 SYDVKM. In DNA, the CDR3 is TGTGCCAGCAGTTCCCCGGGACAGGGGGCATTTGGGGCCAACGTCCTGACTTTC. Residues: CASSSPGQGAFGANVLTF.

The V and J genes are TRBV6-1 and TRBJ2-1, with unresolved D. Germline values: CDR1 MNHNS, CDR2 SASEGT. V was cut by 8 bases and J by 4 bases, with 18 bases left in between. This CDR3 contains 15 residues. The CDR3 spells CASSPGRARYNEQFF. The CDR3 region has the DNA TGTGCCAGCTCGCCCGGACGCGCGAGATACAATGAGCAGTTCTTC.

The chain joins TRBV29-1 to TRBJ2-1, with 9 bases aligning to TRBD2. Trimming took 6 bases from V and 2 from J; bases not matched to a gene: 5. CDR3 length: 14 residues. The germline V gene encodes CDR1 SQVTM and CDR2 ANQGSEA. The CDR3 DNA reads TGCAGCGTCTTAGAGCGGGGGGCCTACAATGAGCAGTTCTTC. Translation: CSVLERGAYNEQFF.

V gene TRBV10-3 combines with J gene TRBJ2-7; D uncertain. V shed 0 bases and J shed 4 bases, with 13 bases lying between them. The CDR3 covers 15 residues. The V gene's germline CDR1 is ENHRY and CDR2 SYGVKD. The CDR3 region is CAISESGSARYEQYF. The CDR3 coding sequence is TGTGCCATCAGTGAGTCGGGGTCGGCCAGGTACGAGCAGTACTTC.

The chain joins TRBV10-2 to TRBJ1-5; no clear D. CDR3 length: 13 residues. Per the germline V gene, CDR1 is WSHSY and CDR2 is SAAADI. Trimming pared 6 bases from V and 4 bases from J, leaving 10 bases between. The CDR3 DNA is TGCGCCAGCAGGGCACAACAGAATCAGCCCCAGCATTTT. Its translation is CASRAQQNQPQHF.

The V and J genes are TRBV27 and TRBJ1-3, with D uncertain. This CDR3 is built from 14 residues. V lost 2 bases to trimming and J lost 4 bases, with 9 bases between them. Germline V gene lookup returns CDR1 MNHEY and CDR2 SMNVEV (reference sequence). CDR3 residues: CASSLGPSGNTIYF. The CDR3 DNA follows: TGTGCCAGCAGTTTAGGCCCCAGCGGAAACACCATATATTTT.

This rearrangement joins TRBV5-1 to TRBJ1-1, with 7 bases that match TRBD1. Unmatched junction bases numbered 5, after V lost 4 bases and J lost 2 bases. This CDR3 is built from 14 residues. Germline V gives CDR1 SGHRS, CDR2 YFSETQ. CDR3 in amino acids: CASSKGQPNTEAFF. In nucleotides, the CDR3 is TGCGCCAGCAGCAAGGGACAGCCAAACACTGAAGCTTTCTTT.

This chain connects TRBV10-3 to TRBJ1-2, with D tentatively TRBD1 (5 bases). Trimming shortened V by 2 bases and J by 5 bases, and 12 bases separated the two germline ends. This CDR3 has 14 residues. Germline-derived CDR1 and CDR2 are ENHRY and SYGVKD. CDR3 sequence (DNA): TGTGCCATCAGTGAGACATGGGGGGGATATGGCTACACCTTC. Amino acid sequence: CAISETWGGYGYTF.